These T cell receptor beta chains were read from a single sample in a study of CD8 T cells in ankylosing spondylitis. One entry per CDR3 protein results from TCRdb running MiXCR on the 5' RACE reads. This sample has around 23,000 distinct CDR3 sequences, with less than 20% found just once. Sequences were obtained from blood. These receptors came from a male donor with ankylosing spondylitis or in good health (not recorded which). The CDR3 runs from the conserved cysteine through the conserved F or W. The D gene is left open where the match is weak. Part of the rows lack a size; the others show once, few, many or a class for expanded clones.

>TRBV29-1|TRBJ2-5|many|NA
CSVAAGQETQYF
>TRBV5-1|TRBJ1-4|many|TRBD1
CASRPPGQGAEKLFF
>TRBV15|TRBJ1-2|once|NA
CATSQWAGVYTF
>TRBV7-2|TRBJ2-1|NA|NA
CASSLMDGTTSQFF
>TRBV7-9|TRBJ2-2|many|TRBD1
CASSARQGQNTGELFF
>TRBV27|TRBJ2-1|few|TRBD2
CASSSSGAKFWEQFF
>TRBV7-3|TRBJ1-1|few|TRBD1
CASSLDRGHTEAFF
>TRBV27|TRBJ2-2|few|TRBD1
CASSHGTGSIGELFF
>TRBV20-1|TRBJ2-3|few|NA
CSARDSTSGTDTQYF
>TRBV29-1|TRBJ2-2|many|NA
CSVAQSTGELFF
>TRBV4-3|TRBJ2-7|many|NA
CASSQDPHSSYEQYF
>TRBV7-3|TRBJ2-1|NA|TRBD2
CASSIIAGAPPDEQFF
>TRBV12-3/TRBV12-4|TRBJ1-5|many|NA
CASNPRDSNQPQHF
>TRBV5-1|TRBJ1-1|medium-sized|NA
CASSFGGQNTEAFF
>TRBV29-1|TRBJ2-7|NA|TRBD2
CSFGGSSYEQYF
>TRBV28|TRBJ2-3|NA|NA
CASGGNTDTQYF
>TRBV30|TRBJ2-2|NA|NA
CAWSPPDRNTGELFF
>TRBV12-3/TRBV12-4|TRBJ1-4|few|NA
CASSLARWGGKKNEKLFF
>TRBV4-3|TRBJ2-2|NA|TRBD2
CASRGRGDSGELFF
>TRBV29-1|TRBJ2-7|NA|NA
CSVEDAGSYEQYF
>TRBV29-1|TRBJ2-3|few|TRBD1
CSVGNLGGDSADTQYF
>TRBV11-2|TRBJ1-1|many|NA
CASSLGSGMNTEAFF
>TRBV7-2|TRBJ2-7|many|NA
CASSRKSSLMERFYEQYF
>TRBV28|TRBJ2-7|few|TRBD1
CASSNRDRDYEQYF
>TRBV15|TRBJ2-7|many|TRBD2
CATSSSGTKEYF
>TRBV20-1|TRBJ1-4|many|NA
CSARDHQGYSEKLFF
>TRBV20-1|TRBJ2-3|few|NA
CSARWGVGDTQYF
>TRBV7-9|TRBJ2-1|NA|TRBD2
CASSSGLAESSYNEQFF
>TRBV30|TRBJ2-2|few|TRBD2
CAWGRGGGTGELFF